The T cell receptor (beta chain) under discussion was sequenced for a study of persistence of HIV-infected CD4 T cells. Whole-study context: Suppressive ART had lasted a median of around eight years. Study-wide findings and caveats: Antigen-responding cells were enriched for degenerate expanded CDR3beta sequences.

Germline lookup yields CDR1 GTSNPN and CDR2 SVGIG (reference sequence). V lost 2 bases to trimming and J lost 5 bases, with 15 bases between them. There are 15 residues in the CDR3. With regard to this clone: Its antigen is undetermined.

This was the immunoSEQ version 4 assay in survey mode. Produced via immunoSEQ multiplex PCR; TCRdb's table is partial and in-frame only. The table includes thousands of clones, less than 70% detected once. Cells were stimulated with CMV-infected fibroblast lysates at approximately 10 ug/mL. Sorting of responding CD4+ T cells relied on upregulated CD40 ligand together with CD69. The sample in question was CD4+ T cells sorted from PBMCs after approximately 20-hour stimulation, obtained from a patient who received antiretroviral therapy. The clonotype originates from an adult man with HIV who was CMV-seropositive. The chain uses TRBV30 and TRBJ1-4, with D hard to call. The CDR3 DNA reads TGTGCCTGGAGTAGAATCGGTGGCCTGAATGAAAAACTGTTTTTT. This translates into CAWSRIGGLNEKLFF.